This TCR beta chain came from a study of T cells in localized non-small cell lung cancer. Study conclusions and caveats: Uninvolved nearby lung showed the greatest T cell clonality, exceeding that found in tumor. Prolonged overall survival went with higher T cell density in the blood. For the top 100 tumor clones, a median around 61 also appeared in adjacent lung. Only one tumor region went through sequencing, so heterogeneity may still be there.

As for this clone: Its specificity is unknown.

Some clones are missing from TCRdb's copy, which holds only in-frame ones; the method was immunoSEQ multiplex PCR. The table has about 41,000 clones, around 83% seen once. The sequence was obtained from a woman aged 18-55 years with stage III lung adenocarcinoma. This sample comprised peripheral blood, obtained before any cancer treatment.

The CDR3 bases are TGTGCCACCTCAGACAGTAGCAATCAGCCCCAGCATTTT. This codes for CATSDSSNQPQHF. The V gene is TRBV2, the J gene TRBJ1-5; tentative D call: TRBD1 (5 bases). The CDR3 loop spans 13 amino acids. The germline V gene encodes CDR1 SNHLY and CDR2 FYNNEI. Trimming removed 10 bases at V and 0 bases at J, with 10 bases between.